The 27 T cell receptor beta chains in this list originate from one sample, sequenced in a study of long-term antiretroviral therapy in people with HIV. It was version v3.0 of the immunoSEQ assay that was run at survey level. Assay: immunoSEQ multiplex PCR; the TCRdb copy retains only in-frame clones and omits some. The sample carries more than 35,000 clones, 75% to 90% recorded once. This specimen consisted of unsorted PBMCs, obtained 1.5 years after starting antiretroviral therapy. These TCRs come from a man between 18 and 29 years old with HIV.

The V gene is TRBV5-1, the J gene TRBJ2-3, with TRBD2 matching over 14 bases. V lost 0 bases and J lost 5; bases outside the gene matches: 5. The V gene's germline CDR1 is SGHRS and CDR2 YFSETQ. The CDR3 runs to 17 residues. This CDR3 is CASSLGGLAGAGDTQYF. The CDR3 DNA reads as TGCGCCAGCAGCTTGGGGGGACTAGCGGGAGCCGGAGATACGCAGTATTTT.

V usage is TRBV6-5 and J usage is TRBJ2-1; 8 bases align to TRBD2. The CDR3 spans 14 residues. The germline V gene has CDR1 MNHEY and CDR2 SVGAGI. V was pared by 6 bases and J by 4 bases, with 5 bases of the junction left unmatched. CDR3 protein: CASSVGGGYNEQFF. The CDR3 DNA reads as TGTGCCAGCAGCGTCGGGGGGGGATACAATGAGCAGTTCTTC.

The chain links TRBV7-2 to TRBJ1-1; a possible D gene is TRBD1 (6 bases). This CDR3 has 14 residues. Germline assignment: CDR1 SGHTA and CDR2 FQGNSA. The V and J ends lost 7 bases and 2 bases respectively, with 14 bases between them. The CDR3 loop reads CASTRGGGNTEAFF. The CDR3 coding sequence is TGTGCCAGCACCAGAGGTGGGGGCAACACTGAAGCTTTCTTT.

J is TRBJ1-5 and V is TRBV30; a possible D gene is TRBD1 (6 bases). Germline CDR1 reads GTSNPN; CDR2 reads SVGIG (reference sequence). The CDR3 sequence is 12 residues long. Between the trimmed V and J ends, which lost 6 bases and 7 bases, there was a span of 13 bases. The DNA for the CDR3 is TGTGCCTGTGGGGGGGCCGGACAGCCCCAGCATTTT. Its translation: CACGGAGQPQHF.

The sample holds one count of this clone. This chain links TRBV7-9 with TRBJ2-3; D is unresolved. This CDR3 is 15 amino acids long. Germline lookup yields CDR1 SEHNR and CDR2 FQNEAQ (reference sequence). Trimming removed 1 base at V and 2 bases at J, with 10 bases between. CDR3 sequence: CASSLVRQNTDTQYF. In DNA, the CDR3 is TGTGCCAGCAGCTTAGTTCGGCAAAACACAGATACGCAGTATTTT.

The CDR3 region is CASSFSSGSYNEQFF. The DNA for the CDR3 is TGTGCCAGCAGCTTCTCTAGCGGGTCGTACAATGAGCAGTTCTTC. The V gene is TRBV7-8, the J gene TRBJ2-1, with 8 bases fitting TRBD2. Trimming at V came to 3 bases and at J to 4 bases, leaving 5 bases not matched to a gene. CDR1 is SGHVS, CDR2 FQNEAQ, per germline. CDR3 length: 15 residues.

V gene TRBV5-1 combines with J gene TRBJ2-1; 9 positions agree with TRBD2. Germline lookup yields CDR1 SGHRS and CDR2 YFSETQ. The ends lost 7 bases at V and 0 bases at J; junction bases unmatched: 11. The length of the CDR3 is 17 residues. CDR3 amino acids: CASRSTSGPSSYNEQFF. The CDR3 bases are TGCGCCAGCCGATCGACTAGCGGCCCTAGCTCCTACAATGAGCAGTTCTTC.

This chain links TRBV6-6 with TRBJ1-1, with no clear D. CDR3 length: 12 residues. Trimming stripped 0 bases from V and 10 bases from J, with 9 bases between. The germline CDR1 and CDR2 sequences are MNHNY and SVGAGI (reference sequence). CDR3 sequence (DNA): TGTGCCAGCAGTTACTCCAAGGTGCGAGCTTTCTTT. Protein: CASSYSKVRAFF.

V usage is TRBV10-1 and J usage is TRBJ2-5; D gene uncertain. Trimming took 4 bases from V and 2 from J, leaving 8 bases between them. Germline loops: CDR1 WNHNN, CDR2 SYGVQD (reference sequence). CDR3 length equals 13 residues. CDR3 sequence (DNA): TGCGCCAGCAGTGTACAGCCTCAAGAGACCCAGTACTTC. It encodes CASSVQPQETQYF.

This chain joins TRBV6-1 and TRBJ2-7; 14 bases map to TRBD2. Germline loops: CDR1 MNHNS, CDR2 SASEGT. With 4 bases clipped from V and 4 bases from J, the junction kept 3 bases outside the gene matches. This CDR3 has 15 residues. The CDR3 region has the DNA TGTGCCAGCAGTGCGGGACTAGCGGGAGAATACGAGCAGTACTTC. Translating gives CASSAGLAGEYEQYF.

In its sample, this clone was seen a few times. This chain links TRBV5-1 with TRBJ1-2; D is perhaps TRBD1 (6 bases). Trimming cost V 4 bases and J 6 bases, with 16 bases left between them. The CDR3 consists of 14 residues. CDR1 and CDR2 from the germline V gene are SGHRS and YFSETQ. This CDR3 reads CASSPSRTVDGYTF. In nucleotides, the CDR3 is TGCGCCAGCAGCCCGAGTAGGACAGTAGATGGCTACACCTTC. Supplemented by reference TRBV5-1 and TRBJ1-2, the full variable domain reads KAGVTQTPRYLIKTRGQQVTLSCSPISGHRSVSWYQQTPGQGLQFLFEYFSETQRNKGNFPGRFSGRQFSNSRSEMNVSTLELGDSALYLCASSPSRTVDGYTFGSGTRLTVV.

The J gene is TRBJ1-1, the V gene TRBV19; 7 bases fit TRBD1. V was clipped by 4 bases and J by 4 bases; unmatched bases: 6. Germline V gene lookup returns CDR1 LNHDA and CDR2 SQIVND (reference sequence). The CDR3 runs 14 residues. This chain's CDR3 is CASSRRGQITEAFF. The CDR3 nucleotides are TGTGCCAGTAGTAGAAGGGGGCAGATCACTGAAGCTTTCTTT.

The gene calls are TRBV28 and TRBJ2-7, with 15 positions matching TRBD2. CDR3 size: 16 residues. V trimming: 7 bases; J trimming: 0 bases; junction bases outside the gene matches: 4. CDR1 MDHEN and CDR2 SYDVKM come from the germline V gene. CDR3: CASMGTSGRSSYEQYF. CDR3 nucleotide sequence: TGTGCCAGCATGGGGACTAGCGGGAGGTCCTCCTACGAGCAGTACTTC.

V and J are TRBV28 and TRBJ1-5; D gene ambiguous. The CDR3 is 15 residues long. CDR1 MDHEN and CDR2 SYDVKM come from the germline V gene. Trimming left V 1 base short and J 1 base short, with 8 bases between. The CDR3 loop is CASSLLIVSNQPQHF. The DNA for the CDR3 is TGTGCCAGCAGTTTATTAATAGTGAGCAATCAGCCCCAGCATTTT.

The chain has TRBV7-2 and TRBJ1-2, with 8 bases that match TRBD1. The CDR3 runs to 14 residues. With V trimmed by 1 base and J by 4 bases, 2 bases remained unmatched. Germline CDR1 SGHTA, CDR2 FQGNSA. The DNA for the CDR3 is TGTGCCAGCAGCTTAGGGGACAGGCTCTATGGCTACACCTTC. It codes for CASSLGDRLYGYTF.

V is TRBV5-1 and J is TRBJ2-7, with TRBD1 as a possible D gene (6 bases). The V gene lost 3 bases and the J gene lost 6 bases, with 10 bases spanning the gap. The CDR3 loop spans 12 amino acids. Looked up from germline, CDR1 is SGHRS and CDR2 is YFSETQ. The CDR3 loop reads CASSSRGSEQYF. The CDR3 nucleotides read TGCGCCAGCAGCTCCAGGGGATCCGAGCAGTACTTC.

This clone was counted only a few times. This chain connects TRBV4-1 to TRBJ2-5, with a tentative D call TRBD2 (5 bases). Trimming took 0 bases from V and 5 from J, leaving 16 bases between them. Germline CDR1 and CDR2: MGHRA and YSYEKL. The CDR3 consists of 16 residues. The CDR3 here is CASSQDRTRGWETQYF. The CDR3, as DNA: TGCGCCAGCAGCCAAGATAGGACTCGCGGATGGGAGACCCAGTACTTC.

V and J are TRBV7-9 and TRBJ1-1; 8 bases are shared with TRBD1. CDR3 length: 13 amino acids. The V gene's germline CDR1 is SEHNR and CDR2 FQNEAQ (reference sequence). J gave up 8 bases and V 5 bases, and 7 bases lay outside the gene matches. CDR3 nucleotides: TGTGCCAGCAGCCCGTCGGACAGGGACGAAGCTTTCTTT. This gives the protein CASSPSDRDEAFF.

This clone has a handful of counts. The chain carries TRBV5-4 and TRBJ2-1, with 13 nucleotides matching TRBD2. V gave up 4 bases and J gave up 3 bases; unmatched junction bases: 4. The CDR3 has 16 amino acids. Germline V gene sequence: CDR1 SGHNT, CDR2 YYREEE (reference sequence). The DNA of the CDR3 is TGTGCCAGCAGCACCCGGACTAGCGGGAGCTACAATGAGCAGTTCTTC. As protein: CASSTRTSGSYNEQFF.

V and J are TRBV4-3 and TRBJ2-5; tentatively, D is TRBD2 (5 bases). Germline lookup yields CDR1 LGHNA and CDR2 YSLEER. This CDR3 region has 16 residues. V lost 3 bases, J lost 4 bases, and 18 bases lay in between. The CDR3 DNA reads TGCGCCAGCAGCCAGGGCGACGGGCTTGGAGGAGAGACCCAGTACTTC. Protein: CASSQGDGLGGETQYF.

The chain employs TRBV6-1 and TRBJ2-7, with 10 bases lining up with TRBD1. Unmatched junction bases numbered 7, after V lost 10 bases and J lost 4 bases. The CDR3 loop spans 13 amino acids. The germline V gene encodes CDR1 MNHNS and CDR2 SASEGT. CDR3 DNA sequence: TGTGCCAACAGCCGGGACAGGGGTTACGAGCAGTACTTC. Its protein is CANSRDRGYEQYF.

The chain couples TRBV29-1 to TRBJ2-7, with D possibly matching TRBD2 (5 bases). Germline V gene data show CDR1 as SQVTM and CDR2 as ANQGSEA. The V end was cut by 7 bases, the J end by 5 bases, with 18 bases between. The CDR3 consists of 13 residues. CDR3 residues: CSAAGVGIHEQYF. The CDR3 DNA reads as TGCAGCGCCGCGGGTGTGGGGATACACGAGCAGTACTTC.

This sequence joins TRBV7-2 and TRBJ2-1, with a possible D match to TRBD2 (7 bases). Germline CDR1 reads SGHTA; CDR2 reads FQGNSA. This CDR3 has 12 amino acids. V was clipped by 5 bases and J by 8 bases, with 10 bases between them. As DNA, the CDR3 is TGTGCCAGCAGCGGGGGGGGGCATGAGCAGTTCTTC. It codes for CASSGGGHEQFF.

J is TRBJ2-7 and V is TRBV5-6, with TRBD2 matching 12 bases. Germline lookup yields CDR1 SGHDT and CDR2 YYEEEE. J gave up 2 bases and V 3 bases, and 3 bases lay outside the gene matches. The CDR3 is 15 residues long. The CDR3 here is CASSSTSGGTYEQYF. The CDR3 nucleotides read TGTGCCAGCAGCTCGACTAGCGGGGGTACCTACGAGCAGTACTTC.

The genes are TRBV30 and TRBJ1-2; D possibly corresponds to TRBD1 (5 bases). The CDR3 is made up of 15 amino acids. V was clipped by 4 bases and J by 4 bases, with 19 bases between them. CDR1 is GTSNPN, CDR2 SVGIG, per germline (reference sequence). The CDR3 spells CAWTPDTGPLYGYTF. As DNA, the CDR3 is TGTGCCTGGACGCCTGACACGGGACCGCTCTATGGCTACACCTTC.

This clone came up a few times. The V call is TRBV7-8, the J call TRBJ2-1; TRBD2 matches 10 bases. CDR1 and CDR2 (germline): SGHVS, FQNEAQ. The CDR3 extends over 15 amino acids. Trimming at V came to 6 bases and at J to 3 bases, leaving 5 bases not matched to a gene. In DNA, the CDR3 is TGTGCCAGCAGTCAGACTAGCGGGCACTACAATGAGCAGTTCTTC. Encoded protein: CASSQTSGHYNEQFF. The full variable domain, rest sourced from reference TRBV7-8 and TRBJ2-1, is GAGVSQSPRYKVAKRGQDVALRCDPISGHVSLFWYQQALGQGPEFLTYFQNEAQLDKSGLPSDRFFAERPEGSVSTLKIQRTQQEDSAVYLCASSQTSGHYNEQFFGPGTRLTVL.

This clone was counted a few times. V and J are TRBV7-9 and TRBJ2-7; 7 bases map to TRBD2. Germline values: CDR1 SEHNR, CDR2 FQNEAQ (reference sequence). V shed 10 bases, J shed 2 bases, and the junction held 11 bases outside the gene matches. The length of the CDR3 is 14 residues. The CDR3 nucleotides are TGTGCCACCTCCGGGACTACCATTCCCTACGAGCAGTACTTC. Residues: CATSGTTIPYEQYF.